These 19 T cell receptor beta chains came from one sample sequenced in a study of shared clonotypes between healthy human individuals. CD8 cells regarded as naive lacked CD45RO, were positively chosen for CCR7, and omitted terminally differentiated effector memory CD45RA+ cells. This table comes from immunoSEQ multiplex PCR, and its TCRdb copy is limited to in-frame clones, with some not included. The sample has about 2,100,000 clones, around 93% seen once. Material: naive CD8+ T cells from PBMCs. These TCRs come from a man younger than 35 in good health. Some clones in this sample may be carry-over from other donors' samples.

Only one count was recorded for this clone. The chain is built from TRBV27 and TRBJ2-7; 9 nucleotides agree with TRBD2. CDR1 is MNHEY, CDR2 SMNVEV, per germline (reference sequence). The CDR3 extends over 14 amino acids. The J segment lost 5 bases and the V segment lost 6 bases, leaving 8 bases of the junction unmatched. The CDR3 DNA follows: TGTGCCAGCAGCAACTGGGGGACTAGCAACGAGCAGTACTTC. It yields the protein CASSNWGTSNEQYF.

The chain recombines TRBV20-1 with TRBJ1-2, with D perhaps TRBD1 (5 bases). The CDR3 runs 10 residues. Deletions cut 6 bases from V and 8 bases from J, with 10 bases between. Germline loops: CDR1 DFQATT, CDR2 SNEGSKA (reference sequence). CDR3 in amino acids: CSAWGRGYTF. Written as DNA, the CDR3 is TGCAGTGCCTGGGGCCGGGGCTACACCTTC.

This chain links TRBV28 with TRBJ2-3; 10 nucleotides align to TRBD2. Trimming at V came to 5 bases and at J to 3 bases, leaving 14 bases not matched to a gene. The CDR3 spans 18 residues. From germline, CDR1 is MDHEN and CDR2 SYDVKM. For the CDR3, the DNA is TGTGCCAGCAGTGTCCCCCTGCTTAGCGGGAGGAGTACAGATACGCAGTATTTT. Protein product: CASSVPLLSGRSTDTQYF.

Of note for this clone: Other DNA sequences in this specimen translate into the identical CDR3. The rearrangement joins TRBV27 to TRBJ1-1; 7 bases are shared with TRBD1. Germline-derived CDR1 and CDR2 are MNHEY and SMNVEV (reference sequence). V gave up 4 bases and J gave up 2 bases; unmatched junction bases: 4. The CDR3 spans 14 residues. The CDR3 spells CASSSDRANTEAFF. DNA for the CDR3: TGTGCCAGCAGTTCCGACAGGGCCAACACTGAAGCTTTCTTT.

This clone was detected once. The chain recombines TRBV9 with TRBJ2-7; TRBD2 matches 13 bases. The V gene end was trimmed by 5 bases and the J gene end by 2 bases; junction bases not matched to a gene: 4. The V gene's germline CDR1 is SGDLS and CDR2 YYNGEE. The CDR3 spans 15 residues. The CDR3 bases are TGTGCCAGCAGTCCGACTAGCGGGAGGACCTACGAGCAGTACTTC. Its protein product is CASSPTSGRTYEQYF.

The CDR3 here is CASRLQGFPGETQYF. As DNA, the CDR3 is TGTGCCAGCAGGCTACAGGGGTTCCCAGGGGAGACCCAGTACTTC. The chain links TRBV27 to TRBJ2-5; TRBD1 matches at 7 bases. With 6 bases clipped from V and 5 bases from J, the junction kept 12 bases outside the gene matches. CDR1 and CDR2 from the germline V gene are MNHEY and SMNVEV (reference sequence). CDR3 size: 15 residues.

The rearrangement links TRBV19 to TRBJ2-1, with 8 bases matching TRBD2. Germline V gene sequence: CDR1 LNHDA, CDR2 SQIVND (reference sequence). This CDR3 has 13 residues. Unmatched junction bases numbered 8, after V lost 8 bases and J lost 8 bases. The CDR3: CASRGGRGYEQFF. The CDR3 DNA is TGTGCCAGTCGGGGGGGCCGGGGCTATGAGCAGTTCTTC.

The rearrangement uses TRBV27 and TRBJ1-5, with D perhaps TRBD1 (5 bases). Trimming cost V 5 bases and J 5 bases, with 16 bases left between them. CDR3 length: 15 amino acids. Germline values: CDR1 MNHEY, CDR2 SMNVEV (reference sequence). The CDR3 reads CASSPWTEGDQPQHF. CDR3 in DNA: TGTGCCAGCAGTCCCTGGACTGAAGGGGATCAGCCCCAGCATTTT.

This sequence joins TRBV7-9 and TRBJ2-1; TRBD2 matches 9 bases. Unmatched junction bases numbered 13, after V lost 5 bases and J lost 8 bases. Germline V gene sequence: CDR1 SEHNR, CDR2 FQNEAQ (reference sequence). The CDR3 is 16 residues long. The CDR3 DNA sequence: TGTGCCAGCAGCGCCCATCCCGGGACTAGCTTCCATGAGCAGTTCTTC. This encodes CASSAHPGTSFHEQFF.

This clone was seen just once. In DNA, the CDR3 is TGTGCCAGCAGCTTCCAACAGGGAGGTGAGCAGTTCTTC. Translated, it gives CASSFQQGGEQFF. The rearrangement uses TRBV7-9 and TRBJ2-1; the D gene could be TRBD1 or TRBD2 (6 bases each). Trimming stripped 3 bases from V and 9 bases from J, with 12 bases between. Germline CDR1 is SEHNR and CDR2 is FQNEAQ (reference sequence). CDR3 length equals 13 residues.

The rearrangement uses TRBV27 and TRBJ2-7, with D unclear. From germline, CDR1 is MNHEY and CDR2 SMNVEV (reference sequence). The CDR3 sequence is 16 residues long. The V gene lost 0 bases and the J gene lost 2 bases, with 14 bases spanning the gap. This chain's CDR3 is CASSLSAGERPYEQYF. Written as DNA, the CDR3 is TGTGCCAGCAGTTTATCGGCAGGAGAACGGCCCTACGAGCAGTACTTC.

In DNA form, the CDR3 reads TGTGCCAGGCTTCGAGTCCCCTCCCGGGCAGGTGACTATGGCTACACCTTC. Encoded protein: CARLRVPSRAGDYGYTF. The gene calls are TRBV2 and TRBJ1-2; no reliable D call. The CDR3 totals 17 residues. V lost 9 bases and J lost 3, with 26 bases in between. Looked up from germline, CDR1 is SNHLY and CDR2 is FYNNEI.

J is TRBJ1-5 and V is TRBV9; D remains unclear. Trimming removed 2 bases from V and 6 bases from J, with 12 bases in between. Germline V gene data show CDR1 as SGDLS and CDR2 as YYNGEE. This CDR3 comprises 14 residues. This CDR3 is CASSVEGLGQPQHF. As DNA, the CDR3 is TGTGCCAGCAGCGTTGAAGGGCTCGGTCAGCCCCAGCATTTT.

The CDR3 coding sequence is TGTGCCAGTAATCCCCGAGAAGGGTCCTACAATGAGCAGTTCTTC. Translation gives CASNPREGSYNEQFF. The chain joins TRBV19 to TRBJ2-1; D remains ambiguous. This CDR3 comprises 15 residues. V was shortened by 7 bases and J by 1 base, with 14 bases between the two germline ends. In germline, CDR1 is LNHDA, CDR2 SQIVND (reference sequence).

The V and J genes are TRBV27 and TRBJ2-7; no clear D. Trimming took off 8 bases at V and 3 bases at J, with 20 bases between the two ends. The germline V gene has CDR1 MNHEY and CDR2 SMNVEV (reference sequence). The CDR3 extends over 15 amino acids. CDR3 nucleotide sequence: TGTGCCAGCTACCCACCTACCCCAAAGAACTACGAGCAGTACTTC. This encodes CASYPPTPKNYEQYF.

This chain connects TRBV6-1 to TRBJ2-1; a possible D gene is TRBD1 (6 bases). V gave up 1 base and J gave up 3 bases, with 13 bases separating them. The length of the CDR3 is 16 residues. Germline assignment: CDR1 MNHNS and CDR2 SASEGT. The DNA of the CDR3 is TGTGCCAGCAGTGAAGATAACAGGGCTATCTACAATGAGCAGTTCTTC. It specifies CASSEDNRAIYNEQFF.

The V call is TRBV5-1, the J call TRBJ2-7; tentative D call: TRBD2 (5 bases). CDR3 length equals 16 residues. V was shortened by 4 bases and J by 0 bases, with 17 bases between the two germline ends. CDR1 and CDR2 from the germline V gene are SGHRS and YFSETQ. Here the CDR3 DNA reads TGCGCCAGCAGCCCGTTCTCCAGCGGAAGCTCCTACGAGCAGTACTTC. Translated: CASSPFSSGSSYEQYF.

The chain joins TRBV27 to TRBJ2-3; 9 bases are a match to TRBD2. V trimming: 5 bases; J trimming: 4 bases; junction bases outside the gene matches: 10. The CDR3 is made up of 16 amino acids. In germline, CDR1 is MNHEY, CDR2 SMNVEV (reference sequence). CDR3 residues: CASSTRGGRGPDTQYF. The DNA of the CDR3 is TGTGCCAGCAGTACCCGCGGCGGGAGGGGGCCAGATACGCAGTATTTT.

This sequence joins TRBV5-8 and TRBJ1-1; the D gene is possibly TRBD1 (6 bases). Per the germline V gene, CDR1 is SGHTS and CDR2 is YDEGEE. The ends were cut back, 0 bases at V and 4 bases at J, with 10 bases in the middle. The CDR3 sequence is 14 residues long. The CDR3, as DNA: TGTGCCAGCAGCTTGGGGACAGCACCCACTGAAGCTTTCTTT. Translation: CASSLGTAPTEAFF.